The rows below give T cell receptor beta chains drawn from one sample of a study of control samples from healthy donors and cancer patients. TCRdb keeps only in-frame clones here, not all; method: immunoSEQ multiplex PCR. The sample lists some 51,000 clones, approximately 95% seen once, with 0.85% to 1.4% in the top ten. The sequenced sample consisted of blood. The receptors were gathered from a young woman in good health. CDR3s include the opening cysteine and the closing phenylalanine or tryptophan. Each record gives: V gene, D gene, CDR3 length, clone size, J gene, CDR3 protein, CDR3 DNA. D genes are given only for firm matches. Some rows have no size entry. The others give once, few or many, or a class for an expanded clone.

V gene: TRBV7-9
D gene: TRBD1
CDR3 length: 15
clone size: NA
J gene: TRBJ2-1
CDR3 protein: CASSYDRGRENEQFF
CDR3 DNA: TGTGCCAGCAGCTACGACAGGGGGCGGGAAAATGAGCAGTTCTTC

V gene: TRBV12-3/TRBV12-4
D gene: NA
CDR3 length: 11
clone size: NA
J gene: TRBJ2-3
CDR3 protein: CASSLSDTQYF
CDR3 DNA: TGTGCCAGCAGTTTATCCGATACGCAGTATTTT

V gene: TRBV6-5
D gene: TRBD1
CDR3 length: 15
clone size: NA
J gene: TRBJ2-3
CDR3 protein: CASSTGVGDTDTQYF
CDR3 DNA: TGTGCCAGCAGTACAGGGGTCGGGGACACAGATACGCAGTATTTT

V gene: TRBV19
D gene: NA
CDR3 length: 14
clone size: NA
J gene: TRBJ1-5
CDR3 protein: CASAKGSGNQPQHF
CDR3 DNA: TGTGCCAGTGCCAAAGGATCGGGGAACCAGCCCCAGCATTTT

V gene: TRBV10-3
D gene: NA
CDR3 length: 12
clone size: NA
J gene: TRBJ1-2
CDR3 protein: CAIYSGAHGYTF
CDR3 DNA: TGTGCCATTTATTCAGGGGCCCATGGCTACACCTTC

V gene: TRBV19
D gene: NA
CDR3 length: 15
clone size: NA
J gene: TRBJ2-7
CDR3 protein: CASSMMGGRTYEQYF
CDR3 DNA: TGTGCCAGTAGTATGATGGGGGGAAGGACCTACGAGCAGTACTTC

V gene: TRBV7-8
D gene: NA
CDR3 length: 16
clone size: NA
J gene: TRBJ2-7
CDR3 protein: CASSLDAASSSYEQYF
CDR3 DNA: TGTGCCAGCAGCTTAGATGCAGCGTCCAGCTCCTACGAGCAGTACTTC

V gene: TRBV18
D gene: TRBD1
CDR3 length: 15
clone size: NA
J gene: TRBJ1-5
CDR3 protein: CASSTDRGSNQPQHF
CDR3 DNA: TGTGCCAGCTCAACGGACAGGGGTAGCAATCAGCCCCAGCATTTT

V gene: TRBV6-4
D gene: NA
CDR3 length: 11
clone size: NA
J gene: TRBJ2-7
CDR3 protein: CASSEMEWQYF
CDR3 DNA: TGTGCCAGCAGTGAAATGGAGTGGCAGTACTTC

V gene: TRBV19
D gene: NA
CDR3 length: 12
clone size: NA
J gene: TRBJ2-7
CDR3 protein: CASSINGDEQYF
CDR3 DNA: TGTGCCAGTAGTATAAATGGGGACGAGCAGTACTTC

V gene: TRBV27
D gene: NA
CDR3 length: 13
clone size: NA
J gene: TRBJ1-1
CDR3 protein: CASSLSLDTEAFF
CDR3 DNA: TGTGCCAGCAGTTTATCGTTGGACACTGAAGCTTTCTTT

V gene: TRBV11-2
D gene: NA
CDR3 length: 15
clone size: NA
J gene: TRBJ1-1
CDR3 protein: CASSLDRGLATEAFF
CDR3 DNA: TGTGCCAGCAGCTTAGACAGGGGTCTAGCCACTGAAGCTTTCTTT

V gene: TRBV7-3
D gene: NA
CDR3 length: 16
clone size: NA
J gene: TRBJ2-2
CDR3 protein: CASSPRLRGGTGELFF
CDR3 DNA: TGTGCCAGCAGCCCCCGTCTCCGTGGCGGAACCGGGGAGCTGTTTTTT

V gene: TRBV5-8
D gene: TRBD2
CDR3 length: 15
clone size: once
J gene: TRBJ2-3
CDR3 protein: CASSSGTSGGDTQYF
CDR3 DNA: TGTGCCAGCAGCTCCGGGACTAGCGGGGGGGATACGCAGTATTTT

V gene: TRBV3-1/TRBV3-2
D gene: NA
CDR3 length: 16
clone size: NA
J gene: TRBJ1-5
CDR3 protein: CASSQSSQNSNQPQHF
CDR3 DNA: TGTGCCAGCAGCCAGAGCAGCCAAAATAGCAATCAGCCCCAGCATTTT

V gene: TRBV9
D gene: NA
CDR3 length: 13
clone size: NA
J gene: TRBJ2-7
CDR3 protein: CASSVDSHYEQYF
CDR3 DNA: TGTGCCAGCAGCGTAGACAGCCACTACGAGCAGTACTTC

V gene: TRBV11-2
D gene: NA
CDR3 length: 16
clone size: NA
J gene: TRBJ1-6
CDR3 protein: CASSLNPLRGRSPLHF
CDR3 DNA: TGTGCCAGCAGCTTAAACCCCCTCAGGGGACGGTCACCCCTCCACTTT

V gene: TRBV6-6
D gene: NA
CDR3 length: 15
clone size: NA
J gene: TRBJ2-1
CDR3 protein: CASSYSSGSDNEQFF
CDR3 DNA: TGTGCCAGCAGTTACTCGTCAGGGTCCGACAATGAGCAGTTCTTC

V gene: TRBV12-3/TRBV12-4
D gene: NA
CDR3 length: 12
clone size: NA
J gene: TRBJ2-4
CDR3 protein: CASSEGGDIQYF
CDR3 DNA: TGTGCCAGCAGTGAGGGGGGGGACATTCAGTACTTC

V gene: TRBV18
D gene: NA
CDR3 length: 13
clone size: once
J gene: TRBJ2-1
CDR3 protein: CASSPPGNNEQFF
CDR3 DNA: TGTGCCAGCTCACCACCGGGGAACAATGAGCAGTTCTTC

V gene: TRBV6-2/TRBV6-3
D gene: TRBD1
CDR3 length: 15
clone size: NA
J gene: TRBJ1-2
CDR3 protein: CASSPPVQGKDGYTF
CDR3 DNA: TGTGCCAGCAGCCCCCCCGTACAGGGGAAGGATGGCTACACCTTC

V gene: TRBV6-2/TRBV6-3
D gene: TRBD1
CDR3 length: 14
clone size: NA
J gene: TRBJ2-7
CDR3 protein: CASSPGQGLYEQYF
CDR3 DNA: TGTGCCAGCAGTCCGGGACAGGGCCTCTACGAGCAGTACTTC

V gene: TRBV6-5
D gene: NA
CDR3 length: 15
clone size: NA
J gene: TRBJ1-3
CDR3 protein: CASRPNRDAGNTIYF
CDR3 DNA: TGTGCCAGCAGACCTAACAGGGACGCTGGAAACACCATATATTTT

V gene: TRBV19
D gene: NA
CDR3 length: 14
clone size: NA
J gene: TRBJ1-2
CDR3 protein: CASSIAEGTYGYTF
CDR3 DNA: TGTGCCAGTAGTATAGCAGAGGGTACCTATGGCTACACCTTC

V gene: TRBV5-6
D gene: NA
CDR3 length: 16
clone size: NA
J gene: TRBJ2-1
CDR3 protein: CASSLKSASAGNEQFF
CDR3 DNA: TGTGCCAGCAGCTTGAAAAGCGCCTCCGCGGGAAATGAGCAGTTCTTC

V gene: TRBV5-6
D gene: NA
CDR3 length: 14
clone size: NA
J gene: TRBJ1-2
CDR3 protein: CASSGVNSNYGYTF
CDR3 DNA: TGTGCCAGCAGCGGGGTAAACTCCAACTATGGCTACACCTTC

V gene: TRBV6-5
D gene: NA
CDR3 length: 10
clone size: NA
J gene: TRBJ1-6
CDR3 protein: CASSQLTLHF
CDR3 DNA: TGTGCCAGCAGCCAGTTAACCCTCCACTTT

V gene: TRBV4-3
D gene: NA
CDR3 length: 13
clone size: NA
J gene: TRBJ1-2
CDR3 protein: CASSQTTDYGYTF
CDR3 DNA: TGCGCCAGCAGCCAGACGACGGACTATGGCTACACCTTC

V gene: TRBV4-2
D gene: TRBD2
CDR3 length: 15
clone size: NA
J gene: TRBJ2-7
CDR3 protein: CASSQDLAGVYEQYF
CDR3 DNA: TGTGCCAGCAGCCAAGATCTGGCGGGGGTCTACGAGCAGTACTTC

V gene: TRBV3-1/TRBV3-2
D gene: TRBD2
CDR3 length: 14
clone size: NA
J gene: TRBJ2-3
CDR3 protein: CASSLSGATDTQYF
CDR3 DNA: TGTGCCAGCAGCCTGAGCGGGGCCACAGATACGCAGTATTTT

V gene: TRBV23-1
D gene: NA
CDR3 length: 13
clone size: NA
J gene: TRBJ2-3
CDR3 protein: CASSPSRGSTQYF
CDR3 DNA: TGCGCCAGCAGTCCGAGCAGGGGTAGCACGCAGTATTTT

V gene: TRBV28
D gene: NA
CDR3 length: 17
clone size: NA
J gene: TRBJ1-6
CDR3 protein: CASSLGTGRSVNSPLHF
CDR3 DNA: TGTGCCAGCAGTTTAGGAACGGGCCGATCGGTAAATTCACCCCTCCACTTT

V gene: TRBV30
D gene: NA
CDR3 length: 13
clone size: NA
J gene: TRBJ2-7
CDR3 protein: CALESQRGTSRYF
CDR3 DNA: TGTGCGCTGGAGTCTCAAAGGGGAACCAGCCGGTACTTC

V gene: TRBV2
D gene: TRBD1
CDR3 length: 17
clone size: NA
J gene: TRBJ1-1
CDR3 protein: CASLSGTGGGRNTEAFF
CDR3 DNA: TGTGCCAGCCTGTCCGGGACAGGGGGCGGCCGTAACACTGAAGCTTTCTTT

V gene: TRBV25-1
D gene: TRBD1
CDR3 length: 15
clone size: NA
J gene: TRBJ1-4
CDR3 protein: CASSEFRQGGEKLFF
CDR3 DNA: TGTGCCAGCAGTGAATTTAGACAGGGAGGAGAAAAACTGTTTTTT

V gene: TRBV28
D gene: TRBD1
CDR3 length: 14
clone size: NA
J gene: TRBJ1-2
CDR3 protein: CASSFQTGGNGYTF
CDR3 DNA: TGTGCCAGCAGTTTTCAAACAGGGGGTAATGGCTACACCTTC

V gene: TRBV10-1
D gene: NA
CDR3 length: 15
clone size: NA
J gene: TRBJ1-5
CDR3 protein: CASSGSMNSNQPQHF
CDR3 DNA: TGCGCCAGCAGTGGATCAATGAATAGCAATCAGCCCCAGCATTTT

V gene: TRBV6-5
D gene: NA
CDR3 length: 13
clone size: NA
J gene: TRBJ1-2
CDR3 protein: CASSLGGDRGYTF
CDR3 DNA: TGTGCCAGCAGCCTCGGGGGGGATCGTGGCTACACCTTC

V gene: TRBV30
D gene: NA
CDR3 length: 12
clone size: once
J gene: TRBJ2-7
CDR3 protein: CAWSVVGYEQYF
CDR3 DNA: TGTGCCTGGAGTGTAGTGGGGTACGAGCAGTACTTC

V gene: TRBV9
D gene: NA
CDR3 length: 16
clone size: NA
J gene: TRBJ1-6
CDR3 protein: CASSVGPGALNSPLHF
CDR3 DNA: TGTGCCAGCAGCGTAGGTCCAGGCGCCCTAAATTCACCCCTCCACTTT

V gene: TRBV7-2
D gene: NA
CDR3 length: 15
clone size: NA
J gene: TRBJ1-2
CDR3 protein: CASSTTPGPNYGYTF
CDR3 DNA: TGTGCCAGCAGTACTACACCCGGGCCTAACTATGGCTACACCTTC

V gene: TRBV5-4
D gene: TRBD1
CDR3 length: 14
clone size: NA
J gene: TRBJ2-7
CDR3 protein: CASSFQGAYYEQYF
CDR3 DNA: TGTGCCAGCAGCTTCCAGGGGGCTTACTACGAGCAGTACTTC